Below, one TCR beta chain is given with its context. Its specificity is not known. This sample is part of a study of blood T cells in healthy people across ages. General observations from the study: Naive T cell percentage showed a strong correlation with the diversity of TCR beta.

Using a J-beta primer mix together with a sample-barcoded 5' primer, a second PCR was run for about 6 to 11 cycles. TCRdb itself ran the 5' RACE reads through MiXCR, one entry per CDR3 protein. The table records 800,000 to 900,000 distinct CDR3 sequences, 60% to 80% of them present only once. Germline assignment: CDR1 LGHDT and CDR2 YNNKEL (reference sequence). CDR3 size: 15 residues. V trimming: 0 bases; J trimming: 2 bases; junction bases outside the gene matches: 4. The chain joins TRBV3-1 to TRBJ2-7; 7 bases are a match to TRBD1. Input material: blood. This sequence originates from a man in his thirties or forties in good health. CDR3 loop: CASSQDNRGAYEQYF. CDR3 nucleotides: TGTGCCAGCAGCCAAGACAACAGGGGCGCCTACGAGCAGTACTTC.